Below, 23 T cell receptor beta chains from the same sample are listed, as sequenced in a study of T cells expressing NK-cell markers. TCRdb re-called the 5' RACE reads; every CDR3 protein appears as one record, without DNA. This table holds 400,000 to 500,000 distinct CDR3 sequences. Sequenced input: blood T cells: a sorted CD56 or NKG2C T cell subset, CD4+ or CD8+ T cells, or bulk PBMC T cells (not recorded which). These receptors all stem from a woman aged 18 to 69 in good health.

V is TRBV11-2 and J is TRBJ2-5; TCRdb's D call of TRBD1 is untestable without DNA. This CDR3 spans 15 amino acids. Germline CDR1 reads SGHAT; CDR2 reads FQNNGV. The CDR3 loop reads CASSPQQEYQETQYF.

V is TRBV11-2 and J is TRBJ1-1. CDR1 and CDR2 (germline): SGHAT, FQNNGV. CDR3 size: 14 residues. The CDR3 protein is CASSLALMGTEAFF.

V usage is TRBV20-1 and J usage is TRBJ2-2; TCRdb names TRBD1, which stays unverified in the absence of DNA. Germline V CDR1 and CDR2: DFQATT, SNEGSKA (reference sequence). The CDR3 is made up of 17 amino acids. The chain's CDR3 is CSARVNRGNVGTGELFF.

This chain uses TRBV5-4 with TRBJ1-4; lacking DNA, the TRBD1 call made by TCRdb goes unchecked. The length of the CDR3 is 17 residues. Germline V gives CDR1 SGHNT, CDR2 YYREEE (reference sequence). CDR3 region: CASSLIPADPHNEKLFF. Full variable domain (remainder filled in from reference TRBV5-4 and TRBJ1-4): ETGVTQSPTHLIKTRGQQVTLRCSSQSGHNTVSWYQQALGQGPQFIFQYYREEENGRGNFPPRFSGLQFPNYSSELNVNALELDDSALYLCASSLIPADPHNEKLFFGSGTQLSVL.

The V call is TRBV13, the J call TRBJ2-3; lacking DNA, the TRBD2 call made by TCRdb goes unchecked. The CDR3 has 17 amino acids. CDR1 and CDR2 from the germline V gene are PRHDT and FYEKMQ (reference sequence). The CDR3 reads CASSLLGVRVSTDTQYF.

The gene calls are TRBV18 and TRBJ2-1; TCRdb's D call, TRBD1, is unchecked because there is no DNA. CDR1 KGHSH and CDR2 LQKENI come from the germline V gene. There are 16 residues in the CDR3. This CDR3 is CASSPEMVGGFYEQFF. The full variable domain, its missing parts supplied by reference TRBV18 and TRBJ2-1, is NAGVMQNPRHLVRRRGQEARLRCSPMKGHSHVYWYRQLPEEGLKFMVYLQKENIIDESGMPKERFSAEFPKEGPSILRIQQVVRGDSAAYFCASSPEMVGGFYEQFFGPGTRLTVL.

The V and J genes are TRBV9 and TRBJ2-7; the TRBD1 assignment by TCRdb is unverifiable without DNA. The CDR3 loop spans 12 amino acids. Germline CDR1 is SGDLS and CDR2 is YYNGEE. The CDR3 protein is CASSATRGEQYF.

The rearrangement joins TRBV20-1 to TRBJ2-1; no DNA is available, so the TRBD2 call from TCRdb remains unchecked. The CDR3 has 16 amino acids. Germline values: CDR1 DFQATT, CDR2 SNEGSKA (reference sequence). The CDR3 reads CSGGSGRGRPYNEQFF.

The chain uses TRBV29-1 and TRBJ1-2; the D gene TCRdb calls, TRBD1, cannot be checked with no DNA. The V gene's germline CDR1 is SQVTM and CDR2 ANQGSEA. The CDR3 loop spans 11 amino acids. CDR3 sequence reads: CSVEGRLGYTF. The full variable domain, its missing parts supplied by reference TRBV29-1 and TRBJ1-2, is SAVISQKPSRDICQRGTSLTIQCQVDSQVTMMFWYRQQPGQSLTLIATANQGSEATYESGFVIDKFPISRPNLTFSTLTVSNMSPEDSSIYLCSVEGRLGYTFGSGTRLTVV.

This chain links TRBV12-3 or TRBV12-4 with TRBJ1-6; lacking DNA, the TRBD1 call made by TCRdb goes unchecked. The CDR3 consists of 14 residues. Here the CDR3 reads CASNPTGTNSPLHF.

The V gene is TRBV28, the J gene TRBJ2-3. This CDR3 has 13 residues. In germline, CDR1 is MDHEN, CDR2 SYDVKM. CDR3 amino acids: CASSLKPTDTQYF.

V and J are TRBV24-1 and TRBJ1-4; TCRdb picks TRBD1, but there is no DNA to check that call. The CDR3 loop spans 16 amino acids. Germline CDR1 KGHDR, CDR2 SFDVKD. CDR3 sequence: CATSDLDRGTNEKLFF.

The rearrangement links TRBV20-1 to TRBJ2-1; TCRdb's assignment of TRBD2 cannot be checked, as there is no DNA. This CDR3 region has 14 residues. Germline CDR1 and CDR2: DFQATT and SNEGSKA (reference sequence). CDR3 loop: CSERPAGFVDEQFF.

The rearrangement joins TRBV21-1 to TRBJ2-5; TCRdb designates TRBD1, a call that cannot be tested without DNA. TRBV21-1 is noted as a pseudogene. The CDR3 length is 13 residues. CDR3 protein: CASSTHEGETQYF.

V is TRBV28 and J is TRBJ2-7; TCRdb's D gene call, TRBD2, goes unchecked for lack of DNA. The CDR3 totals 13 residues. The germline V gene encodes CDR1 MDHEN and CDR2 SYDVKM. The CDR3 here is CASSLPSMGEQYF.

The genes are TRBV12-3 or TRBV12-4 and TRBJ1-2; no DNA is available, so the TRBD1 call from TCRdb remains unchecked. The CDR3 covers 14 residues. The CDR3 loop reads CASSGQGAVYGYTF.

This chain links TRBV7-9 with TRBJ2-1; TCRdb's D call of TRBD2 is untestable without DNA. Germline loops: CDR1 SEHNR, CDR2 FQNEAQ (reference sequence). The CDR3 loop spans 14 amino acids. CDR3 protein: CASIPGLHYNEQFF.

The chain joins TRBV5-1 to TRBJ2-3; the TRBD1 assignment by TCRdb is unverifiable without DNA. In germline, CDR1 is SGHRS, CDR2 YFSETQ. This CDR3 spans 17 amino acids. CDR3: CASSPTGEIYSTDTQYF. The full variable domain, with the rest looked up from reference TRBV5-1 and TRBJ2-3, is KAGVTQTPRYLIKTRGQQVTLSCSPISGHRSVSWYQQTPGQGLQFLFEYFSETQRNKGNFPGRFSGRQFSNSRSEMNVSTLELGDSALYLCASSPTGEIYSTDTQYFGPGTRLTVL.

The V and J genes are TRBV12-3 or TRBV12-4 and TRBJ2-1; lacking DNA, the TRBD1 call made by TCRdb goes unchecked. This CDR3 region has 12 residues. The CDR3 region is CASSRTGNEQFF.

V and J are TRBV15 and TRBJ2-6. Germline loops: CDR1 LNHNV, CDR2 YYDKDF (reference sequence). There are 17 residues in the CDR3. This CDR3 reads CATSVRLAISGANVLTF.

The genes are TRBV7-9 and TRBJ1-1; TCRdb names TRBD1, which stays unverified in the absence of DNA. The CDR3 length is 15 residues. The germline V gene has CDR1 SEHNR and CDR2 FQNEAQ (reference sequence). CDR3 in amino acids: CASSLATGTVTEAFF.

CDR3 sequence: CSARAPLGAAALNEKLFF. V usage is TRBV20-1 and J usage is TRBJ1-4; TCRdb reports TRBD1, a call that lacks DNA to check it against. The CDR3 is 18 amino acids. The germline V gene encodes CDR1 DFQATT and CDR2 SNEGSKA (reference sequence).

The chain employs TRBV27 and TRBJ2-7; TCRdb's D call, TRBD1, is unchecked because there is no DNA. Germline CDR1 and CDR2: MNHEY and SMNVEV (reference sequence). The CDR3 has 13 residues. CDR3 sequence reads: CASSLIQVGEQYF.